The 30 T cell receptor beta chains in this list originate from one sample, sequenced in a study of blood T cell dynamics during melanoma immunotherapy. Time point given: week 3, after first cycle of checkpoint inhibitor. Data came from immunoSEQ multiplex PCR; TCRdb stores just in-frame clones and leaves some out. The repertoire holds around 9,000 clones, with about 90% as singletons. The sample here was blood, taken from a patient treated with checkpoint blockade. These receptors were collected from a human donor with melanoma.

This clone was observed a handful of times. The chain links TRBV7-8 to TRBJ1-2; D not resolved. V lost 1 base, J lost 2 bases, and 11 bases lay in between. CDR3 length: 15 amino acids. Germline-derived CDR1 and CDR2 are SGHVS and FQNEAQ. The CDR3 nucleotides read TGTGCCAGCAGCTTAGATCCGTGGTCCAACTATGGCTACACCTTC. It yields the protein CASSLDPWSNYGYTF.

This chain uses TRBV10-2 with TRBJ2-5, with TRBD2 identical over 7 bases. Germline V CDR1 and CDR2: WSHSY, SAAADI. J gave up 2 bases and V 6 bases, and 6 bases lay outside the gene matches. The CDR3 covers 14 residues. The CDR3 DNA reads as TGCGCCAGCAGCGGCGGGAGTGCTCAAGAGACCCAGTACTTC. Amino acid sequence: CASSGGSAQETQYF.

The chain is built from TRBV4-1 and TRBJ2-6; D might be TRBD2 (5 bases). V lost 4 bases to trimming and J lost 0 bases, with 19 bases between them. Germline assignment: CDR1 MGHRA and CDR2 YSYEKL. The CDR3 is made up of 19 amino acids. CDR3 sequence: CASSLPRDGVNSGANVLTF. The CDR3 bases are TGCGCCAGCAGCCTCCCCCGGGATGGTGTTAACTCTGGGGCCAACGTCCTGACTTTC.

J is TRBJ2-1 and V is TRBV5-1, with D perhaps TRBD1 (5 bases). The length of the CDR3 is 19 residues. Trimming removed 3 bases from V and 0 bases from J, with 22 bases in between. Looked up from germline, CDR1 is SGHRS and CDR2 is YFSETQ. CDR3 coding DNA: TGCGCCAGCAGCTCAATTCTGGCAGGGCTGGGGAACTCCTACAATGAGCAGTTCTTC. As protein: CASSSILAGLGNSYNEQFF.

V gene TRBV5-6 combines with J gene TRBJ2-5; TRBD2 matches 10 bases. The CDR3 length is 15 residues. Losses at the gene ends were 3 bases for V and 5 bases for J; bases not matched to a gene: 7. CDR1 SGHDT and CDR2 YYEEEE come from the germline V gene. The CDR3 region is CASSSSGGGRETQYF. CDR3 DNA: TGTGCCAGCAGCTCGAGCGGGGGGGGCCGGGAGACCCAGTACTTC. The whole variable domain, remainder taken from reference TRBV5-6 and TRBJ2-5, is DAGVTQSPTHLIKTRGQQVTLRCSPKSGHDTVSWYQQALGQGPQFIFQYYEEEERQRGNFPDRFSGHQFPNYSSELNVNALLLGDSALYLCASSSSGGGRETQYFGPGTRLLVL.

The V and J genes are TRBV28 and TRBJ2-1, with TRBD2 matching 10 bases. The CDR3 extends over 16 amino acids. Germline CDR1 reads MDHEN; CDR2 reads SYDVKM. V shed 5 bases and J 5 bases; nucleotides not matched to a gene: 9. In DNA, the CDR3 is TGTGCCAGCAGTCCCCCAGCGGGGGGGAAAAACAATGAGCAGTTCTTC. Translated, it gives CASSPPAGGKNNEQFF.

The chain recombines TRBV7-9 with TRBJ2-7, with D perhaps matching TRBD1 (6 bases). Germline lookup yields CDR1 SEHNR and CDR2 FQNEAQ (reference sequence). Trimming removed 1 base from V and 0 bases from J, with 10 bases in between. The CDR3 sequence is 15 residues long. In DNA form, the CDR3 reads TGTGCCAGCAGCTTAGGGGGGCACAGCTCCTACGAGCAGTACTTC. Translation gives CASSLGGHSSYEQYF.

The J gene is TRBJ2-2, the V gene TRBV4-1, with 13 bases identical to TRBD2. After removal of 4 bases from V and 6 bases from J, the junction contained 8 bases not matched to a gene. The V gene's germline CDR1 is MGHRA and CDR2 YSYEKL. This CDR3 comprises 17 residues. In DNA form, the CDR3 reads TGCGCCAGCAGCCCAACTAGCGGGGGGGCCCTCCCCGGGGAGCTGTTTTTT. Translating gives CASSPTSGGALPGELFF.

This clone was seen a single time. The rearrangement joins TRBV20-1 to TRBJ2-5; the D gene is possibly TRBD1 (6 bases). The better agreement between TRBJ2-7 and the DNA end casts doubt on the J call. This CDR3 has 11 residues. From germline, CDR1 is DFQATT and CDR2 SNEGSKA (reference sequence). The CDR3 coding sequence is TGCAGTGCTACTAGAGGGGGCGAGCAGTACTTC. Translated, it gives CSATRGGEQYF.

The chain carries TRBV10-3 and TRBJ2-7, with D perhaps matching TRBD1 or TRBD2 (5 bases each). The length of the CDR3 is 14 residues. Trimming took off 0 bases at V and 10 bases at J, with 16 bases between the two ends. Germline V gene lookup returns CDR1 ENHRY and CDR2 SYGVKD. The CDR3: CAISESGQGRRQYF. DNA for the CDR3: TGTGCCATCAGTGAGTCCGGGCAGGGACGAAGACAGTACTTC.

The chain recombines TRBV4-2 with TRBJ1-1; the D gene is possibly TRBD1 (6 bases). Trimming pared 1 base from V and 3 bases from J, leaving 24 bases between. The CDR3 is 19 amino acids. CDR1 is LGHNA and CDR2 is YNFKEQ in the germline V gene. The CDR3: CASSQAVRGGAWLDTEAFF. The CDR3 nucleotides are TGTGCCAGCAGCCAAGCGGTGCGGGGGGGCGCCTGGTTGGACACTGAAGCTTTCTTT.

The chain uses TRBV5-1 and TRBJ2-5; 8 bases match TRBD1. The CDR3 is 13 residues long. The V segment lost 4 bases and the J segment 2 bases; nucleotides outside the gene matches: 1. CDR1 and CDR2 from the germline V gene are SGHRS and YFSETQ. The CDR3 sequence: CASSGTGQETQYF. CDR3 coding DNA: TGCGCCAGCAGCGGGACAGGTCAAGAGACCCAGTACTTC.

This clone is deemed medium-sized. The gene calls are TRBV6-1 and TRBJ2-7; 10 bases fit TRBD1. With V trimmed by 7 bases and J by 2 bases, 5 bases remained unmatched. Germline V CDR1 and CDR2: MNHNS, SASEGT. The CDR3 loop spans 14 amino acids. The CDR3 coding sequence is TGTGCCAGCATCCCGGGACAGGGGCCCTACGAGCAGTACTTC. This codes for CASIPGQGPYEQYF.

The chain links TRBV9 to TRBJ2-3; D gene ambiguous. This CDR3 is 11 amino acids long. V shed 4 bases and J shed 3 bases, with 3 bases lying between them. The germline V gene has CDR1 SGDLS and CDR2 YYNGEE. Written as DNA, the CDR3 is TGTGCCAGCAGCACTACAGATACGCAGTATTTT. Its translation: CASSTTDTQYF.

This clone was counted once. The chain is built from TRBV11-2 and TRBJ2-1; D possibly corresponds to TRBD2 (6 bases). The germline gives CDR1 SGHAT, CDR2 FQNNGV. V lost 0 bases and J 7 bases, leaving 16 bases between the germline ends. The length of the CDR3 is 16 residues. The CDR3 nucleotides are TGTGCCAGCAGCTTAGAGGGGGGACTGGCAGGTAATGAGCAGTTCTTC. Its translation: CASSLEGGLAGNEQFF.

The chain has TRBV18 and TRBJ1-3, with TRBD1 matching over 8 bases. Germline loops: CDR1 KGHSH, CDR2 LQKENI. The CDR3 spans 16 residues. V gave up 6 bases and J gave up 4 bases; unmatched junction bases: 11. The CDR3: CASSPTTGVYGNTIYF. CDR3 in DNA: TGTGCCAGCTCCCCTACGACAGGGGTTTACGGAAACACCATATATTTT.

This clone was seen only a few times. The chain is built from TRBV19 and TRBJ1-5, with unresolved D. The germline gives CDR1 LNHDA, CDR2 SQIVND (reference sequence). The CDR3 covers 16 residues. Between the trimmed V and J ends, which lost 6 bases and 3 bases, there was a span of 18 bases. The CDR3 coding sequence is TGTGCCAGTAGCATCCCCCTGACCGGGCCCAATCAGCCCCAGCATTTT. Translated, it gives CASSIPLTGPNQPQHF.

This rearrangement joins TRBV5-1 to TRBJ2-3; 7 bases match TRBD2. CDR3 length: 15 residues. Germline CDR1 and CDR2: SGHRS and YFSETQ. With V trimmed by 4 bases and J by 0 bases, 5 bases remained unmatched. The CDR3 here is CASSPGLVSTDTQYF. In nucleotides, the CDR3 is TGCGCCAGCAGCCCCGGACTAGTGAGCACAGATACGCAGTATTTT.

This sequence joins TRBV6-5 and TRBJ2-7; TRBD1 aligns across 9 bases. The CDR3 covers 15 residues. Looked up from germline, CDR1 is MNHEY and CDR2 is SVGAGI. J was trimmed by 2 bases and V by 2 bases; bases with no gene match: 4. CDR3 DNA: TGTGCCAGCAGTTACCCGGGACAGGGCACCTACGAGCAGTACTTC. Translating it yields CASSYPGQGTYEQYF.

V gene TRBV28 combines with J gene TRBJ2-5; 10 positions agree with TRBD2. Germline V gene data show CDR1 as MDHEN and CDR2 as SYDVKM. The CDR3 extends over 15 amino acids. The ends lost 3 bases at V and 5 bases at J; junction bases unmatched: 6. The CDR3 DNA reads TGTGCCAGCAGTTTCGCAGCGGGAGGGCCGGAGACCCAGTACTTC. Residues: CASSFAAGGPETQYF.

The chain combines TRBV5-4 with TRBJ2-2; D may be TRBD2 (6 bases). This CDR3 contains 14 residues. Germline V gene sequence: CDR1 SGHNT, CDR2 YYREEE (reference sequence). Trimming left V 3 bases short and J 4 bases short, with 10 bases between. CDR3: CASSSGDGTGELFF. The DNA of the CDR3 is TGTGCCAGCAGCTCGGGGGACGGCACCGGGGAGCTGTTTTTT.

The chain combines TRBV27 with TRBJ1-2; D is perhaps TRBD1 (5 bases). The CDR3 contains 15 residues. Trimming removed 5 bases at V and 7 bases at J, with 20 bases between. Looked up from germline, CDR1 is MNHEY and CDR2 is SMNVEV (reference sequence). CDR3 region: CASSPAGAARGGYTF. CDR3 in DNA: TGTGCCAGCAGTCCCGCCGGGGCGGCCCGTGGTGGCTACACCTTC.

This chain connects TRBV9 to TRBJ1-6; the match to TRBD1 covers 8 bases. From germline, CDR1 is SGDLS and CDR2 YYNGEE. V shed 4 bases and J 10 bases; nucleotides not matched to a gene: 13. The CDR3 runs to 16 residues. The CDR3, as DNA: TGTGCCAGCAGCCTCAGTCAAGGACAGGGTCGGTCACCCCTCCACTTT. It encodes CASSLSQGQGRSPLHF.

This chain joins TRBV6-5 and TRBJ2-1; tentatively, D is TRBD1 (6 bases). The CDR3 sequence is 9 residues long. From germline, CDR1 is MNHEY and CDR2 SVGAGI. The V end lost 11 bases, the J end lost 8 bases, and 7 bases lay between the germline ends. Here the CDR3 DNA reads TGTGCCTCAGGGGATGAGCAGTTCTTC. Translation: CASGDEQFF.

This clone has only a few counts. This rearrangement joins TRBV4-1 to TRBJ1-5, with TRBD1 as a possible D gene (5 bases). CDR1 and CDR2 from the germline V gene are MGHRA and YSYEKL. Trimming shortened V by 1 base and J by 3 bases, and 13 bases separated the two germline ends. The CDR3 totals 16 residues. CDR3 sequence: CASSQGPPGNNQPQHF. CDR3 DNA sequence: TGCGCCAGCAGCCAAGGCCCCCCAGGGAACAATCAGCCCCAGCATTTT.

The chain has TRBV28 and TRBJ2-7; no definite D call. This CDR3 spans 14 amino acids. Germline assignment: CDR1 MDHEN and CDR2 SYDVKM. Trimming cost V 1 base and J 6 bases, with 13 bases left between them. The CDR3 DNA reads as TGTGCCAGCAGTTTATTAGTCCAGTCCCGCGAGCAGTACTTC. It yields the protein CASSLLVQSREQYF.

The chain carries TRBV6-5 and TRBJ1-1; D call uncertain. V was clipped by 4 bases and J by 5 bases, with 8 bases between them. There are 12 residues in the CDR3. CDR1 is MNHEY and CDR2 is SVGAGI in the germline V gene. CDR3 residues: CASSCGGTEAFF. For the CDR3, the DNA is TGTGCCAGCAGTTGCGGAGGTACTGAAGCTTTCTTT.

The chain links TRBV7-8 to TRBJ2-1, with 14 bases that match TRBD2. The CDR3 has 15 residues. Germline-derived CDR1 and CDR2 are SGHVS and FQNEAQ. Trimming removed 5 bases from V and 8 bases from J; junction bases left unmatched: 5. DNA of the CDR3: TGTGCCAGCAGCGGGGGACTAGCGGGGGAGGATGAGCAGTTCTTC. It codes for CASSGGLAGEDEQFF. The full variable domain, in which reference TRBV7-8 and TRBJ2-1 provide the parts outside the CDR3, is GAGVSQSPRYKVAKRGQDVALRCDPISGHVSLFWYQQALGQGPEFLTYFQNEAQLDKSGLPSDRFFAERPEGSVSTLKIQRTQQEDSAVYLCASSGGLAGEDEQFFGPGTRLTVL.

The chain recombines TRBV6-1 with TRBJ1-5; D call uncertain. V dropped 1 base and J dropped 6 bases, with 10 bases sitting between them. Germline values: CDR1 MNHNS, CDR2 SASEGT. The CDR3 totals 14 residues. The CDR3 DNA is TGTGCCAGCAGTGAAGGTCAGCTAAGTCAGCCCCAGCATTTT. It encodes CASSEGQLSQPQHF.

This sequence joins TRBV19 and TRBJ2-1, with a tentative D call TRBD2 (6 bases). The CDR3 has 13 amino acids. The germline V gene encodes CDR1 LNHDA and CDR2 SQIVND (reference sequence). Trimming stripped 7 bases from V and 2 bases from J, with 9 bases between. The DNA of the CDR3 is TGTGCCAGTAAAGCGGGTACCTACAATGAGCAGTTCTTC. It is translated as CASKAGTYNEQFF.